The present entry profiles one T cell receptor beta chain with its context. No antigen is known for it. These data originate in a study of long-term antiretroviral therapy in people with HIV. Findings and limits, study-wide: Regardless of time point, clones expanded before ART dominated the repertoire.

Treatment for every participant with HIV took place in the United States. The run of the v3.0 immunoSEQ assay was at survey level. Samples were sequenced targeting 40,000-50,000 T-cell genomes each. This table comes from immunoSEQ multiplex PCR, and its TCRdb copy is limited to in-frame clones, with some not included. Of 35,000 to 40,000 clones listed, around 85% are singletons. This CDR3 region has 18 residues. The J segment lost 4 bases and the V segment lost 0 bases, leaving 6 bases of the junction unmatched. Germline V CDR1 and CDR2: SGHAT, FQNNGV. The chain employs TRBV11-2 and TRBJ2-1, with 13 bases identical to TRBD2. The receptor was isolated from a young man with HIV. Material: unsorted PBMCs, obtained 1.5 years after starting antiretroviral therapy. This CDR3 reads CASSLDLGLAGAYNEQFF. The CDR3 coding sequence is TGTGCCAGCAGCTTAGATTTAGGACTAGCGGGAGCATACAATGAGCAGTTCTTC.